The next 5 T cell receptor beta chains were all read from a single sample in a study of T cell repertoires in cytomegalovirus infection. TCRdb called the reads again in MiXCR, with one record for every CDR3 protein. The table includes under 300,000 distinct CDR3 sequences, about 20% detected once. Their target antigens are unknown. The sequences come from cultured PBMCs, collected from culture after CMV antigen stimulation. These receptors originate from a human donor in good health (CMV status not recorded). Some clones in this sample may be carry-over from other donors' samples.

The genes are TRBV7-9 and TRBJ2-1, with D possibly matching TRBD2 (6 bases). V shed 11 bases and J shed 1 base, with 12 bases lying between them. Per germline, CDR1 SEHNR and CDR2 FQNEAQ (reference sequence). The CDR3 covers 13 residues. CDR3 nucleotides: TGTGCCTCCCTGGGGGGATCCTACAATGAGCAGTTCTTC. Protein: CASLGGSYNEQFF. Based on the CDR3 plus reference TRBV7-9 and TRBJ2-1, the full variable domain is DTGVSQNPRHKITKRGQNVTFRCDPISEHNRLYWYRQTLGQGPEFLTYFQNEAQLEKSRLLSDRFSAERPKGSFSTLEIQRTEQGDSAMYLCASLGGSYNEQFFGPGTRLTVL.

This clonotype has more than one count but fewer than ten. The chain recombines TRBV11-2 with TRBJ2-1; D is unresolved. CDR1 and CDR2 from the germline V gene are SGHAT and FQNNGV. CDR3 size: 14 residues. Trimming left V 2 bases short and J 8 bases short, with 13 bases between. CDR3 amino acids: CASSLRRQADEQFF. CDR3 nucleotide sequence: TGTGCCAGCAGCTTAAGAAGACAAGCTGATGAGCAGTTCTTC.

This clonotype appeared many times. The chain combines TRBV6-1 with TRBJ2-7; D perhaps matches TRBD1 (6 bases). Germline V lookup: CDR1 MNHNS, CDR2 SASEGT. The CDR3 is 13 amino acids. Deletions cut 6 bases from V and 4 bases from J, with 13 bases between. The CDR3 bases are TGTGCCAGCAGGCCCAGGGGTACTTACGAGCAGTACTTC. This translates into CASRPRGTYEQYF.

This clonotype has a handful of counts. CDR3 coding DNA: TGTGCCAGTAGTATAATCTCGGCCCCCTCCTACAATGAGCAGTTCTTC. Protein: CASSIISAPSYNEQFF. The chain recombines TRBV19 with TRBJ2-1, with D uncertain. Trimming pared 2 bases from V and 0 bases from J, leaving 11 bases between. The germline gives CDR1 LNHDA, CDR2 SQIVND (reference sequence). The CDR3 spans 16 residues.

This clonotype has only a few counts. The V and J genes are TRBV7-9 and TRBJ1-2, with D uncertain. Deletions cut 0 bases from V and 4 bases from J, with 6 bases between. Germline values: CDR1 SEHNR, CDR2 FQNEAQ (reference sequence). CDR3 size: 13 residues. CDR3 sequence (DNA): TGTGCCAGCAGCTTAGCGGCGGTCTATGGCTACACCTTC. Residues: CASSLAAVYGYTF. Complete variable domain (other parts from reference TRBV7-9 and TRBJ1-2): DTGVSQNPRHKITKRGQNVTFRCDPISEHNRLYWYRQTLGQGPEFLTYFQNEAQLEKSRLLSDRFSAERPKGSFSTLEIQRTEQGDSAMYLCASSLAAVYGYTFGSGTRLTVV.